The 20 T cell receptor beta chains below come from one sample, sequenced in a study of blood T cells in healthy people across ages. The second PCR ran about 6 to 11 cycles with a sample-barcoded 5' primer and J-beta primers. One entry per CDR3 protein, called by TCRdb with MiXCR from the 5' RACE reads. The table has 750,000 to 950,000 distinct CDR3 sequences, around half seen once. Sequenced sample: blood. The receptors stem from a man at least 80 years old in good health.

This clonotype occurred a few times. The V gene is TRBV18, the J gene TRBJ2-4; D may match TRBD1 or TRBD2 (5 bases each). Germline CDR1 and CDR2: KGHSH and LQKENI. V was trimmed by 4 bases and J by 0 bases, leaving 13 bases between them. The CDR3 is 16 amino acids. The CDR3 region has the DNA TGTGCCAGCTCACTCTCGGGACCGCTAGCCAAAAACATTCAGTACTTC. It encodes CASSLSGPLAKNIQYF.

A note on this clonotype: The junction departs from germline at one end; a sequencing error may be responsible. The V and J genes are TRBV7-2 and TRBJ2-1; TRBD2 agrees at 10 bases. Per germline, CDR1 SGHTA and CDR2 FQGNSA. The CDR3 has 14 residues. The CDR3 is CASNSGGGYSEQFF. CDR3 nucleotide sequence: TGTGCCAGCAACAGCGGGGGGGGCTACAGTGAGCAGTTCTTC.

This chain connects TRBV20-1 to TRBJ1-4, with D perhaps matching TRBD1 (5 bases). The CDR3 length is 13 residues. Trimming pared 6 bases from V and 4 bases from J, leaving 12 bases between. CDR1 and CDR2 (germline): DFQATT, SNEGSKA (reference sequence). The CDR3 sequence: CSARRGFNEKLFF. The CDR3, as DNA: TGCAGTGCAAGACGGGGCTTTAATGAAAAACTGTTTTTT.

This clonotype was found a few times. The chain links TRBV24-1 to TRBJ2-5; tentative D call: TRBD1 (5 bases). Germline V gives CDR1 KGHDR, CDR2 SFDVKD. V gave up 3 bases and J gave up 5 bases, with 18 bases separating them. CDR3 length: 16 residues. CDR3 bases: TGTGCCACCAGTGATGATCGACAGAAAGGATCGGAGACCCAGTACTTC. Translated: CATSDDRQKGSETQYF.

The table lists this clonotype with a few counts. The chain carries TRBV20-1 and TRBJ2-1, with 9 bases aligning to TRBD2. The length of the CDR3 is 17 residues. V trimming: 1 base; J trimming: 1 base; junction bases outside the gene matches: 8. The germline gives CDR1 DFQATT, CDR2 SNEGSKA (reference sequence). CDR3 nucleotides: TGCAGTGCTAGAGTTGCTAGCGGGAAGCAGTCCTACAATGAGCAGTTCTTC. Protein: CSARVASGKQSYNEQFF.

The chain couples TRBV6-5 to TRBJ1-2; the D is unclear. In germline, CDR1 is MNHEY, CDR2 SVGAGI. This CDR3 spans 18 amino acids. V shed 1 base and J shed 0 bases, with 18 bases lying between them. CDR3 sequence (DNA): TGTGCCAGCAGTTACTTGATCAGTCCCCCTTCTCCTAACTATGGCTACACCTTC. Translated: CASSYLISPPSPNYGYTF.

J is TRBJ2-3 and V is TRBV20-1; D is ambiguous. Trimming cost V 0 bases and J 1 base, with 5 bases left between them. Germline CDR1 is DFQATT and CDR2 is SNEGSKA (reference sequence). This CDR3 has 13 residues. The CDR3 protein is CSARDEGTDTQYF. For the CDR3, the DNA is TGCAGTGCTAGAGATGAGGGCACAGATACGCAGTATTTT.

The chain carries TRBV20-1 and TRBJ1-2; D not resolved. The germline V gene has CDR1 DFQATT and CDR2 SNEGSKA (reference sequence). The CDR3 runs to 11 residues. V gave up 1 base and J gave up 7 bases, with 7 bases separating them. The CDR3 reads CSARAQSGYTF. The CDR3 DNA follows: TGCAGTGCTAGAGCCCAAAGTGGCTACACCTTC.

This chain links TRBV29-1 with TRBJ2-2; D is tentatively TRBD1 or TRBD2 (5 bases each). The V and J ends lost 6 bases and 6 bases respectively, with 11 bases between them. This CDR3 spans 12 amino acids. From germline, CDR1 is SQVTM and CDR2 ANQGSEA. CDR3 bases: TGCAGCGTCGGGACGGCTGCCGGGGAGCTGTTTTTT. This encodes CSVGTAAGELFF.

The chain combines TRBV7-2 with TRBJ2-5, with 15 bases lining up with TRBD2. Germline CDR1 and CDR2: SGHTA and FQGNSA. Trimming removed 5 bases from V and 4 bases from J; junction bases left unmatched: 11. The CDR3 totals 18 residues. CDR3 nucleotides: TGTGCCAGCAGCATAAGGACTAGCGGGAGGGGGATCCGAGAGACCCAGTACTTC. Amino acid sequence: CASSIRTSGRGIRETQYF. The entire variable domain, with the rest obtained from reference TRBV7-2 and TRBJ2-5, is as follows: GAGVSQSPSNKVTEKGKDVELRCDPISGHTALYWYRQSLGQGLEFLIYFQGNSAPDKSGLPSDRFSAERTGGSVSTLTIQRTQQEDSAVYLCASSIRTSGRGIRETQYFGPGTRLLVL.

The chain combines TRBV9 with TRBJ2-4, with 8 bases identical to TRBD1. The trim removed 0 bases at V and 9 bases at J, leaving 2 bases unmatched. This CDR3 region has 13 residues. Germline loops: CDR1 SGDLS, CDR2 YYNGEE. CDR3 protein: CASSVGQGCIQYF. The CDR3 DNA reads TGTGCCAGCAGCGTAGGACAGGGGTGCATTCAGTACTTC.

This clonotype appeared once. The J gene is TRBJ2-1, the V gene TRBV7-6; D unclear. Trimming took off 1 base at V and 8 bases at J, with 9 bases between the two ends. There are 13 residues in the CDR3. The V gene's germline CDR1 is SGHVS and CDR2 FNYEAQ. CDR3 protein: CASSLVDVDEQFF. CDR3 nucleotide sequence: TGTGCCAGCAGCTTAGTTGATGTCGATGAGCAGTTCTTC.

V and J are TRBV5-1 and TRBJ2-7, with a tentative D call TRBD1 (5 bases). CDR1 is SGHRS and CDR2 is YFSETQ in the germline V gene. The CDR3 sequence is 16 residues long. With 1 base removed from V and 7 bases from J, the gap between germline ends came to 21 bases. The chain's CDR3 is CASSLTPSPLDSEQYF. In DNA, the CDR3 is TGCGCCAGCAGCTTGACTCCTTCCCCTCTCGACAGTGAGCAGTACTTC.

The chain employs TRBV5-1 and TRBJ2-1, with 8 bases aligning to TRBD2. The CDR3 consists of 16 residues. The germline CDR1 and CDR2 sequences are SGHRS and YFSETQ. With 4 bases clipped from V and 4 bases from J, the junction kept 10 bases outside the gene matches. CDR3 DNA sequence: TGCGCCAGCAGCCCGGGACTAGTAGGGACATACAATGAGCAGTTCTTC. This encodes CASSPGLVGTYNEQFF.

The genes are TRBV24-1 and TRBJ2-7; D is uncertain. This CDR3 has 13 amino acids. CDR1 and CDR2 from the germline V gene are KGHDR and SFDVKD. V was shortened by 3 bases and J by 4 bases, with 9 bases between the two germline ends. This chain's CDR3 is CATSDPAAYEQYF. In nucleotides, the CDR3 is TGTGCCACCAGTGATCCCGCTGCTTACGAGCAGTACTTC.

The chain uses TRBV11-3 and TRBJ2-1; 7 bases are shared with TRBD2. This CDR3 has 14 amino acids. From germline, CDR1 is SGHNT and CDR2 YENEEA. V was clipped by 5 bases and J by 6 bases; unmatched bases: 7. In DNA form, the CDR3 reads TGTGCCAGCAGCCGCGGGGGTACATTCAATGAGCAGTTCTTC. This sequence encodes CASSRGGTFNEQFF.

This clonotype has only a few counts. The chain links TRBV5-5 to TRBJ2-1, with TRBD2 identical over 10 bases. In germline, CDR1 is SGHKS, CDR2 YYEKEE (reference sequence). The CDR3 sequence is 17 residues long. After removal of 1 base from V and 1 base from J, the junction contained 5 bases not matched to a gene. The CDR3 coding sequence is TGTGCCAGCAGCTTGCGCCTAGCGGGAGTATCCTACAATGAGCAGTTCTTC. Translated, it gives CASSLRLAGVSYNEQFF.

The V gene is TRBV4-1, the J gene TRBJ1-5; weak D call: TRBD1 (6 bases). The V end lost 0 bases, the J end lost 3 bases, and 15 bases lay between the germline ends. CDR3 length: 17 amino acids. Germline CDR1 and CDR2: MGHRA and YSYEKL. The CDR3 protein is CASSQDGAGVPNQPQHF. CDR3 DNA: TGCGCCAGCAGCCAAGATGGGGCAGGGGTCCCCAATCAGCCCCAGCATTTT.

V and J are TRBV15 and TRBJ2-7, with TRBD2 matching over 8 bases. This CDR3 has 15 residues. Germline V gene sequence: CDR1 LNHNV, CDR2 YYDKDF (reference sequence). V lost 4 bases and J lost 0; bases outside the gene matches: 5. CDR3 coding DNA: TGTGCCACCAGCATAAGACTAGCGAACTCCTACGAGCAGTACTTC. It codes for CATSIRLANSYEQYF.

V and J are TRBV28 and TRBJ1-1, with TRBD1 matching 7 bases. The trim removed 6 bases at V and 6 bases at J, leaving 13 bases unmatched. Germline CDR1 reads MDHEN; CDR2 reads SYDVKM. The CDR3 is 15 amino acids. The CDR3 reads CASRLGAQGGAEAFF. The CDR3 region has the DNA TGTGCCAGCAGGTTAGGGGCCCAGGGGGGCGCTGAAGCTTTCTTT.